The entry below describes one T cell receptor beta chain. Its antigen is not known. The sample carries other DNA sequences with the same CDR3. This record comes from a study of radiotherapy plus CTLA-4 blockade in lung cancer. Findings of the study overall: TCR clones originating in tumors grew in number in blood after radiotherapy plus ipilimumab.

Profiling relied on immunoSEQ multiplex PCR, and the TCRdb table lists in-frame clones only, not all of them. The repertoire has under 55,000 clones, about 81% of them found once; the top ten carry roughly 3.4%. This receptor was obtained from a human donor with non-small cell lung cancer who had stable disease on radiotherapy plus ipilimumab. This specimen consisted of peripheral blood, obtained from a patient treated with radiotherapy plus ipilimumab.

The CDR3 here is CASSPGTGGYEQYF. As DNA, the CDR3 is TGTGCCAGCAGCCCCGGGACAGGAGGCTACGAGCAGTACTTC. The rearrangement uses TRBV7-9 and TRBJ2-7; 8 bases align to TRBD1. Trimming at V came to 5 bases and at J to 3 bases, leaving 6 bases not matched to a gene. The CDR3 consists of 14 residues. Germline V gives CDR1 SEHNR, CDR2 FQNEAQ (reference sequence).